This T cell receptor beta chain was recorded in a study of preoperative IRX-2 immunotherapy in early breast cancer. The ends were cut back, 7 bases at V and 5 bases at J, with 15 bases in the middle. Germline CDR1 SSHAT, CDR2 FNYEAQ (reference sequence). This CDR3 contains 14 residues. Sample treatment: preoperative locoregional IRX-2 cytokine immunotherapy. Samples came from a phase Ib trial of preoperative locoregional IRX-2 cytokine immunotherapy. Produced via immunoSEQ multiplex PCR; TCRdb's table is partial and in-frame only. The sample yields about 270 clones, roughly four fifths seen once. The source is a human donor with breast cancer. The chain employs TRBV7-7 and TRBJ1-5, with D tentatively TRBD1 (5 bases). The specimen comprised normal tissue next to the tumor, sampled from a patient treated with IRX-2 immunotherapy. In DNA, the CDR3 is TGTGCCAGCACCAACTGGGGGGGTCATCAGCCCCAGCATTTT. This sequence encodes CASTNWGGHQPQHF.